This paragraph reports one T cell receptor (beta chain). Sequencing used immunoSEQ multiplex PCR; TCRdb keeps in-frame clones, though not all of them. The sample lists 84,000 or so clones; about 94% were seen once. This sample was included in a study of T cell changes during pregnancy in multiple sclerosis. V lost 8 bases to trimming and J lost 1 base, with 18 bases between them. Germline V lookup: CDR1 SEHNR, CDR2 FQNEAQ (reference sequence). The CDR3 contains 16 residues. V is TRBV7-9 and J is TRBJ1-5, with D tentatively TRBD1 (6 bases). Sequenced here: peripheral blood, sampled in the third trimester of pregnancy. This TCR was sampled from a female donor with multiple sclerosis, enrolled in a pregnancy study. CDR3 loop: CASGNTGRGSNQPQHF. Here the CDR3 DNA reads TGTGCCAGCGGAAACACCGGCAGGGGAAGCAATCAGCCCCAGCATTTT.